The entry that follows covers one T cell receptor (beta chain) sequence. This record belongs to a study of blood T cell repertoires in COVID-19. At the level of the study: PBMCs, B-cell-depleted T cells, or T cells provided the cDNA or gDNA that made up the material.

As handled by the study authors: Estimation of nucleated cell counts was performed using reference gene primer amplification. Generated by immunoSEQ multiplex PCR, the TCRdb table keeps only in-frame clones and is missing some. Clone size and V and J calls were adopted from that table, with D and trimming inferred from the DNA. The sample carries under 450,000 clones, around 86% recorded once. J lost 2 bases, V lost 3 bases, and 11 bases had no gene match. Germline V CDR1 and CDR2: KGHSH, LQKENI. The CDR3 has 18 amino acids. Which cohort a participant joined came from the clinical history participants gave.

The chain employs TRBV18 and TRBJ2-3, with TRBD2 matching over 10 bases. This clonotype was obtained from a woman aged 45 to 65 who had recovered from COVID-19. Sequences were obtained from PBMCs or T cells enriched from blood (not recorded which). CDR3 sequence reads: CASSPTPGTSELTDTQYF. CDR3 DNA: TGTGCCAGCTCACCTACACCTGGGACTAGCGAACTCACAGATACGCAGTATTTT.